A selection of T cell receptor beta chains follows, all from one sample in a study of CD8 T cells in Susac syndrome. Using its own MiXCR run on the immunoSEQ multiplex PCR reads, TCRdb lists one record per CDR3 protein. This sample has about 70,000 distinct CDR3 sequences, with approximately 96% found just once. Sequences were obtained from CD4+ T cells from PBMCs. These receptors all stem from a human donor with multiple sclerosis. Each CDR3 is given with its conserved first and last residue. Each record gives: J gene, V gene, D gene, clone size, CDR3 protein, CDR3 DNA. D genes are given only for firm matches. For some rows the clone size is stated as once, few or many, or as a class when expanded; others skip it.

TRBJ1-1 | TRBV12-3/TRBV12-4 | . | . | CASSLVGGVGMAFF | TGTGCCAGCAGTTTAGTGGGCGGGGTGGGTATGGCTTTCTTT
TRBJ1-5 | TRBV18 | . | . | CASSTQGQPQHF | TGTGCCAGCTCAACACAGGGTCAGCCCCAGCATTTT
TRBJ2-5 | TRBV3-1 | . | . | CASSQETGASLRTQYF | TGTGCCAGCAGCCAAGAAACAGGAGCATCGCTCCGGACCCAGTACTTC
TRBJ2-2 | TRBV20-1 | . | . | CSARVSAGQPNTGELFF | TGCAGTGCTAGAGTTTCAGCGGGACAGCCTAACACCGGGGAGCTGTTTTTT
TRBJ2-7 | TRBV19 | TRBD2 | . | CASSIAGSGGEKQYF | TGTGCCAGTAGTATAGCTGGTAGCGGGGGGGAAAAGCAGTACTTC
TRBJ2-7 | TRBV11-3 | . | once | CASSLVGSMEQYF | TGTGCCAGCAGCTTAGTTGGAAGCATGGAGCAGTACTTC
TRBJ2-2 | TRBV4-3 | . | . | CASSQVSSGELFF | TGCGCCAGCAGCCAAGTCAGCAGCGGGGAGCTGTTTTTT
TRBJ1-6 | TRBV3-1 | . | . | CASRGQDNSPLHF | TGTGCCAGCAGGGGACAAGATAATTCACCCCTCCACTTT
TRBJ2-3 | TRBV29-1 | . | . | CSVDARSDTQYF | TGCAGCGTTGACGCCAGATCAGATACGCAGTATTTT
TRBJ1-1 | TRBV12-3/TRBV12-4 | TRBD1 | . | CASSPGTGRSAEAFF | TGTGCCAGCAGTCCCGGGACAGGGAGGAGCGCTGAAGCTTTCTTT
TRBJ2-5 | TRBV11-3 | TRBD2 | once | CASSFLAGGLQETQYF | TGTGCCAGCAGCTTCCTAGCGGGGGGGCTACAAGAGACCCAGTACTTC
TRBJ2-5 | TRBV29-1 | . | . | CSVGGRARETQYF | TGCAGCGTGGGCGGCAGGGCTCGAGAGACCCAGTACTTC
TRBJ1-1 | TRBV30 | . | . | CAWSAMSEAFF | TGTGCCTGGAGTGCAATGTCTGAAGCTTTCTTT
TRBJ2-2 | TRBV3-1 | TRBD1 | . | CASSRRDSFGELFF | TGTGCCAGCAGCCGCCGGGACAGCTTCGGGGAGCTGTTTTTT
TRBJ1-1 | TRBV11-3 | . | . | CASTMSRANTEAFF | TGTGCCAGCACCATGTCCAGGGCGAACACTGAAGCTTTCTTT
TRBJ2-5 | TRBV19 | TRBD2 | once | CASSLPGLEETQYF | TGTGCCAGTAGTCTACCGGGACTAGAAGAGACCCAGTACTTC
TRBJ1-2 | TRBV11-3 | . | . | CASSSRVEAGGYTF | TGTGCCAGCAGCTCCAGGGTGGAGGCGGGTGGCTACACCTTC
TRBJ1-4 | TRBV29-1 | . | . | CSVGQQATNEKLFF | TGCAGCGTTGGACAGCAAGCAACTAATGAAAAACTGTTTTTT
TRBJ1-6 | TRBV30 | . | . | CAFDGGVGSPLHF | TGTGCCTTCGATGGGGGGGTTGGTTCACCCCTCCACTTT
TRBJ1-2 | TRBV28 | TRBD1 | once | CASSIPGQAYGYTF | TGTGCCAGCAGCATCCCGGGACAGGCTTATGGCTACACCTTC
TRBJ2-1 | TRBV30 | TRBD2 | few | CAWTGTSGVYNEQFF | TGTGCCTGGACCGGGACTAGCGGGGTCTACAATGAGCAGTTCTTC
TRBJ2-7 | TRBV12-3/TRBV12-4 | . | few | CASSLGLYEQYF | TGTGCCAGCAGTTTAGGGCTCTACGAGCAGTACTTC
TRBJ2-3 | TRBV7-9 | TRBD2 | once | CASSPGLAGFTDTQYF | TGTGCCAGCAGCCCTGGACTAGCGGGGTTCACAGATACGCAGTATTTT
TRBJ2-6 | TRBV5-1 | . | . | CASSLATSSGANVLTF | TGCGCCAGCAGCTTGGCAACCTCCTCTGGGGCCAACGTCCTGACTTTC
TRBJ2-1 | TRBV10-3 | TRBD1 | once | CAISGTGQSYNEQFF | TGTGCCATCAGTGGAACGGGACAGTCCTACAATGAGCAGTTCTTC
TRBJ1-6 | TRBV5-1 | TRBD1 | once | CASSPGTDSPLHF | TGCGCCAGCAGCCCCGGGACAGATTCACCCCTCCACTTT
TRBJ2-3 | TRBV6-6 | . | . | CASSYSGENTDTQYF | TGTGCCAGCAGTTACTCAGGGGAAAACACAGATACGCAGTATTTT
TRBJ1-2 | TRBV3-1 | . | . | CASSLGAAGGYTF | TGTGCCAGCAGTCTGGGGGCGGCGGGAGGCTACACCTTC
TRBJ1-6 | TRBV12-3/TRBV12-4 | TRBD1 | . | CASTRRRGIGTPLHF | TGTGCCAGCACCCGGCGCAGGGGGATCGGGACACCCCTCCACTTT